One and the same sample provided the 8 T cell receptor beta chains below, sequenced in a study of blood T cell repertoires in COVID-19. Measured with immunoSEQ multiplex PCR; TCRdb has only the in-frame clones, and not every one. The sample records about 100,000 clones, 85% being singletons. The sample was peripheral blood. The receptor source for this set is a human donor in a cohort sampled during active COVID-19.

The V and J genes are TRBV28 and TRBJ1-1; 8 nucleotides match TRBD1. This CDR3 is built from 15 residues. Germline loops: CDR1 MDHEN, CDR2 SYDVKM. V lost 3 bases and J lost 3; bases outside the gene matches: 6. The CDR3 is CASSFRTGGHTEAFF. DNA for the CDR3: TGTGCCAGCAGTTTCCGAACAGGGGGTCACACTGAAGCTTTCTTT.

V and J are TRBV29-1 and TRBJ2-2, with D uncertain. CDR1 SQVTM and CDR2 ANQGSEA come from the germline V gene. The ends were cut back, 4 bases at V and 3 bases at J, with 15 bases in the middle. The CDR3 length is 15 residues. The CDR3 here is CSVVLPPADTGELFF. Written as DNA, the CDR3 is TGCAGCGTTGTCCTGCCCCCGGCGGACACCGGGGAGCTGTTTTTT.

V gene TRBV7-2 combines with J gene TRBJ2-5; D perhaps matches TRBD2 (6 bases). Germline CDR1 reads SGHTA; CDR2 reads FQGNSA. V lost 5 bases and J lost 1, with 11 bases in between. CDR3 length: 14 amino acids. Written as DNA, the CDR3 is TGTGCCAGCAGCCGCGGAGGGAGCCAAGAGACCCAGTACTTC. It specifies CASSRGGSQETQYF.

This chain uses TRBV6-4 with TRBJ1-4, with D perhaps matching TRBD1 (5 bases). From germline, CDR1 is MRHNA and CDR2 SNTAGT. V shed 4 bases and J shed 4 bases, with 13 bases lying between them. The CDR3 has 15 amino acids. The CDR3 is CASSALQASNEKLFF. CDR3 in DNA: TGTGCCAGCAGTGCCCTACAGGCAAGTAATGAAAAACTGTTTTTT.

The rearrangement links TRBV19 to TRBJ2-1; TRBD1 agrees at 10 bases. Looked up from germline, CDR1 is LNHDA and CDR2 is SQIVND (reference sequence). This CDR3 is 15 amino acids long. V trimming: 3 bases; J trimming: 5 bases; junction bases outside the gene matches: 4. The chain's CDR3 is CASSILGQGNNEQFF. In nucleotides, the CDR3 is TGTGCCAGTAGTATCTTGGGACAGGGGAACAATGAGCAGTTCTTC.

The chain combines TRBV5-1 with TRBJ2-3, with no clear D. The CDR3 loop spans 13 amino acids. The V end lost 0 bases, the J end lost 4 bases, and 6 bases lay between the germline ends. The germline V gene has CDR1 SGHRS and CDR2 YFSETQ. The CDR3 sequence is CASSLVQPDTQYF. The CDR3, as DNA: TGCGCCAGCAGCTTGGTACAGCCAGATACGCAGTATTTT.

This chain links TRBV9 with TRBJ2-5; no firm D call. Trimming took 2 bases from V and 2 from J, leaving 16 bases between them. Germline-derived CDR1 and CDR2 are SGDLS and YYNGEE. CDR3 length: 16 residues. The CDR3 DNA is TGTGCCAGCAGCGTGAGCCCTCAGGCTACACAAGAGACCCAGTACTTC. This sequence encodes CASSVSPQATQETQYF.

This chain links TRBV28 with TRBJ2-7; 7 nucleotides line up with TRBD1. This CDR3 region has 12 residues. With V trimmed by 8 bases and J by 6 bases, 7 bases remained unmatched. The germline CDR1 and CDR2 sequences are MDHEN and SYDVKM. The CDR3 sequence is CASGYAGGEQYF. The CDR3 DNA sequence: TGTGCCAGCGGATACGCAGGGGGCGAGCAGTACTTC.